Listed here are 9 T cell receptor beta chains from one sample, sequenced in a study of technical replicates of blood from a few donors. This table comes from immunoSEQ multiplex PCR, and its TCRdb copy is limited to in-frame clones, with some not included. The sample lists 60,000 to 65,000 clones, 70% to 90% seen once, with around 4.9% in the top ten. Sequencing used PBMCs. The receptors were sampled from a human donor in good health. Some clones in this sample may be carry-over from other donors' samples.

The chain is built from TRBV18 and TRBJ2-2; D not certain. CDR3 size: 15 residues. Looked up from germline, CDR1 is KGHSH and CDR2 is LQKENI. Trimming took off 1 base at V and 2 bases at J, with 8 bases between the two ends. CDR3 residues: CASSPLFVNTGELFF. Here the CDR3 DNA reads TGTGCCAGCTCACCACTTTTCGTTAACACCGGGGAGCTGTTTTTT.

This sequence joins TRBV18 and TRBJ1-4; the D gene is possibly TRBD1 (6 bases). The CDR3 spans 13 residues. V shed 8 bases and J shed 4 bases, with 11 bases lying between them. Germline V gene data show CDR1 as KGHSH and CDR2 as LQKENI. The CDR3 nucleotides read TGTGCCAGCCCTCAGGGGCTTAATGAAAAACTGTTTTTT. Translation gives CASPQGLNEKLFF.

The chain employs TRBV7-6 and TRBJ1-3, with D possibly TRBD1 on 5 matching bases. This CDR3 region has 15 residues. Germline assignment: CDR1 SGHVS and CDR2 FNYEAQ. Trimming stripped 1 base from V and 0 bases from J, with 7 bases between. The CDR3 sequence is CASSLDRTSGNTIYF. The DNA of the CDR3 is TGTGCCAGCAGCTTAGACAGGACCTCTGGAAACACCATATATTTT.

V usage is TRBV19 and J usage is TRBJ1-1; no definite D call. CDR3 size: 14 residues. Germline V gene data show CDR1 as LNHDA and CDR2 as SQIVND (reference sequence). Trimming took off 1 base at V and 0 bases at J, with 6 bases between the two ends. CDR3 DNA: TGTGCCAGTAGTATAGGCTACCTGAACACTGAAGCTTTCTTT. Its translation is CASSIGYLNTEAFF.

This clone was counted once. The chain uses TRBV7-9 and TRBJ1-4, with a weak D call TRBD1 (6 bases). The V gene lost 5 bases and the J gene lost 10 bases, with 17 bases spanning the gap. Looked up from germline, CDR1 is SEHNR and CDR2 is FQNEAQ (reference sequence). CDR3 length: 14 amino acids. DNA of the CDR3: TGTGCCAGCAGCGCCTTACAGGGATCTGGAAAACTGTTTTTT. Its protein product is CASSALQGSGKLFF.

V and J are TRBV4-3 and TRBJ2-1; 13 bases agree with TRBD2. CDR3 length: 15 amino acids. V lost 5 bases to trimming and J lost 4 bases; unmatched junction nucleotides: 2. CDR1 and CDR2 from the germline V gene are LGHNA and YSLEER. This CDR3 is CASSELAGGYNEQFF. CDR3 in DNA: TGCGCCAGCAGCGAACTAGCGGGGGGGTACAATGAGCAGTTCTTC.

The V and J genes are TRBV10-3 and TRBJ2-3; tentative D call: TRBD2 (5 bases). The germline V gene has CDR1 ENHRY and CDR2 SYGVKD. This CDR3 is built from 15 residues. The V gene lost 6 bases and the J gene lost 3 bases, with 16 bases spanning the gap. For the CDR3, the DNA is TGTGCCATCAGAGGACTGGACCTCAGTACAGATACGCAGTATTTT. It is translated as CAIRGLDLSTDTQYF.

The rearrangement joins TRBV4-1 to TRBJ2-5; D not resolved. Germline V gene data show CDR1 as MGHRA and CDR2 as YSYEKL. The CDR3 totals 16 residues. The germline V and J ends were trimmed by 1 base and 5 bases, with 17 bases remaining between them. The CDR3 DNA follows: TGCGCCAGCAGCCAAGTCAATCTGGGCTTGGCGGAGACCCAGTACTTC. Translating it yields CASSQVNLGLAETQYF.

The rearrangement joins TRBV15 to TRBJ1-1; D might be TRBD1 (6 bases). The CDR3 spans 15 residues. Per the germline V gene, CDR1 is LNHNV and CDR2 is YYDKDF (reference sequence). Trimming left V 5 bases short and J 2 bases short, with 15 bases between. CDR3 coding DNA: TGTGCCACCAGCGGACGCACAGGGCCCAACACTGAAGCTTTCTTT. Translating gives CATSGRTGPNTEAFF.